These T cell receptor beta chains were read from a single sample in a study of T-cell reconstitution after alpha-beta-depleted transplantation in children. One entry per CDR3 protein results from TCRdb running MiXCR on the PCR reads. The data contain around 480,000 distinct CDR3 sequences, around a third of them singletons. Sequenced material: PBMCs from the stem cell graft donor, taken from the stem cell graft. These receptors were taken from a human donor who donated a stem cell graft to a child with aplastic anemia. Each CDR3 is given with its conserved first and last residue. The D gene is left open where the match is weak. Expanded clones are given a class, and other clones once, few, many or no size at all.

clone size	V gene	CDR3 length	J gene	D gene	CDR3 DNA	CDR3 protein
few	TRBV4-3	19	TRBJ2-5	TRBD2	TGCGCCAGCAGCCAAGTGTATCGACAGACTAGCGGGATTCAAGAGACCCAGTACTTC	CASSQVYRQTSGIQETQYF
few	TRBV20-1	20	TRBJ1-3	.	TGCAGTGCTAGAGTCCCCTTTTGGAGCCGAGGTCCTCACTCTGGAAACACCATATATTTT	CSARVPFWSRGPHSGNTIYF
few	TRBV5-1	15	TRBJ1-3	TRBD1	TGCGCCAGCACCCTGGGGGACAGAGCGGGAAACACCATATATTTT	CASTLGDRAGNTIYF
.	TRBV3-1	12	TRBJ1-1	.	TGTGCCAGCAGCTCCGGACCCACTGAAGCTTTCTTT	CASSSGPTEAFF
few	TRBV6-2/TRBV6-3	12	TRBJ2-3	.	TGTGCCAGCGGACAAGACACAGATACGCAGTATTTT	CASGQDTDTQYF
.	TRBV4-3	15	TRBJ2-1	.	TGCGCCAGCAGCCAGTTTCTAGCAGACAACAATGAGCAGTTCTTC	CASSQFLADNNEQFF
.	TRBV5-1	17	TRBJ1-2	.	TGCGCCAGCGCTCCTCTTCGTGACCGGAGTTTGAGCTATGGCTACACCTTC	CASAPLRDRSLSYGYTF
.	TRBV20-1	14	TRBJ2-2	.	TGCAGTGCTAGGCTGGGACACATGTCCGGGGAGCTGTTTTTT	CSARLGHMSGELFF
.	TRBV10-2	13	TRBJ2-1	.	TGCGCCAGGAGCCTCGCCAGTGGGGATGAGCAGTTCTTC	CARSLASGDEQFF
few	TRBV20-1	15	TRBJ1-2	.	TGCAGTGCTAGAGGAGCAGGGGCTGGGCTCTATGGCTACACCTTC	CSARGAGAGLYGYTF
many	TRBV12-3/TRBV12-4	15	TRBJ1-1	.	TGTGCCAGCAGTTTCTCAGACAGGAGGAACACTGAAGCTTTCTTT	CASSFSDRRNTEAFF
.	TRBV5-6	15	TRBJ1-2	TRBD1	TGTGCCAGCAGCGCCTGGGACAGGGAGCCCCCCGGCTACACCTTC	CASSAWDREPPGYTF
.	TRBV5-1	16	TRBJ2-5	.	TGCGCCAGCAGCTTGGCCGTCGGGGGGCGACAAGAGACCCAGTACTTC	CASSLAVGGRQETQYF
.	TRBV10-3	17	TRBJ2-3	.	TGTGCCATCAGTGAGTCGACGGTACGAGGAGGTTCGGATACGCAGTATTTT	CAISESTVRGGSDTQYF
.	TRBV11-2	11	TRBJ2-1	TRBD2	TGTGCCAGCAGCGAGCGGGAGTATCCGTTCTTC	CASSEREYPFF
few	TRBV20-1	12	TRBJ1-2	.	TGCAGTGCCTCTCCTCCGGCCGGGGGCTACACCTTC	CSASPPAGGYTF
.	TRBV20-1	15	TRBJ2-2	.	TGCAGTGCTAGAGATGGCGGGATTGTGACCGGGGAGCTGTTTTTT	CSARDGGIVTGELFF
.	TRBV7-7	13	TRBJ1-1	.	TGTGCCAGCAGCCAGTCCCCGAACACTGAAGCTTTCTTT	CASSQSPNTEAFF
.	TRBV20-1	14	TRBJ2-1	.	TGCAGTGCTAGGCCGACTAGTAACTACAATGAGCAGTTCTTC	CSARPTSNYNEQFF
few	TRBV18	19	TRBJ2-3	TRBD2	TGTGCCAGCTCACCTGAGACTAGCGGGAGGGCCGGAATCGCAGATACGCAGTATTTT	CASSPETSGRAGIADTQYF
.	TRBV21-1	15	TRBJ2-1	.	TGTGCCAGCACCTACCGGGACAGGGGATCCAATGAGCAGTTCTTC	CASTYRDRGSNEQFF
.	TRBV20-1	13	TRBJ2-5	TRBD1	TGCAGTGTAGGGACAGGGGGCCAAGAGACCCAGTACTTC	CSVGTGGQETQYF
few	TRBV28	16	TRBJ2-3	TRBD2	TGTGCCAGCAGTCCAGCAAGCGGGAGGGCTGGAGATACGCAGTATTTT	CASSPASGRAGDTQYF
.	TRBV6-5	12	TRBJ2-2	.	TGTGCCAGCTCACGGAGCACCGGGGAGCTGTTTTTT	CASSRSTGELFF
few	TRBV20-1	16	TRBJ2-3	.	TGCAGTGCTAGATCCGGACCGGGATTCAACACAGATACGCAGTATTTT	CSARSGPGFNTDTQYF
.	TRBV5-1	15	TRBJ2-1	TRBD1	TGCGCCAGCAGCGGGGGACAGACATGGGGCGGTGAGCAGTTCTTC	CASSGGQTWGGEQFF
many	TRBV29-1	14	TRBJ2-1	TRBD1	TGCAGCGTTGTTGATGAGACAGGGTGGCATGAGCAGTTCTTC	CSVVDETGWHEQFF
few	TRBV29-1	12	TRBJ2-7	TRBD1	TGCAGCGTTGCCGAACAGGGGTACGAGCAGTACTTC	CSVAEQGYEQYF
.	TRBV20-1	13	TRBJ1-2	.	TGCAGTGCTAATCGCGGCGGCAACTATGGCTACACCTTC	CSANRGGNYGYTF